Shown below are 20 T cell receptor beta chains from a single sample sequenced in a study of blood T cell repertoires in COVID-19. The repertoire was sequenced with immunoSEQ multiplex PCR; TCRdb's copy has only in-frame clones and lacks some. The sample holds fewer than 400,000 clones, approximately 85% seen once. Sequencing was carried out using PBMCs or T cells enriched from blood (not recorded which). All receptors come from a man under 40 who had recovered from COVID-19.

The chain has TRBV9 and TRBJ1-2; D is possibly TRBD1 (6 bases). The V and J ends lost 3 bases and 0 bases respectively, with 18 bases between them. Per germline, CDR1 SGDLS and CDR2 YYNGEE. This CDR3 has 17 residues. The CDR3 bases are TGTGCCAGCAGCGGACGACGGACAGCCATTTCTAACTATGGCTACACCTTC. This encodes CASSGRRTAISNYGYTF.

J is TRBJ1-6 and V is TRBV30; D is unclear. V was pared by 3 bases and J by 7 bases, with 7 bases between. The CDR3 runs 12 residues. CDR1 and CDR2 from the germline V gene are GTSNPN and SVGIG (reference sequence). CDR3: CAWSPVNSPLHF. For the CDR3, the DNA is TGTGCCTGGAGCCCTGTCAATTCACCCCTCCACTTT.

The rearrangement links TRBV10-3 to TRBJ2-3; 8 bases fit TRBD2. The V segment lost 10 bases and the J segment 5 bases; nucleotides outside the gene matches: 5. The CDR3 runs 12 residues. Germline V CDR1 and CDR2: ENHRY, SYGVKD. The CDR3 spells CATRGGIDTQYF. CDR3 nucleotides: TGTGCCACCCGGGGGGGAATAGATACGCAGTATTTT.

There are a few counts of this clone. The gene calls are TRBV24-1 and TRBJ2-3, with 7 positions matching TRBD1. The germline gives CDR1 KGHDR, CDR2 SFDVKD. Germline trimming cut 0 bases from V and 1 base from J; bases unmatched to any gene: 0. The CDR3 sequence is 15 residues long. The CDR3 DNA is TGTGCCACCAGTGATTTGGGACAGGGCACAGATACGCAGTATTTT. Translating it yields CATSDLGQGTDTQYF.

V usage is TRBV10-3 and J usage is TRBJ2-3; 10 nucleotides line up with TRBD2. Per germline, CDR1 ENHRY and CDR2 SYGVKD. V lost 1 base and J lost 7; bases outside the gene matches: 8. This CDR3 has 16 amino acids. CDR3 residues: CAISELLAGAGNTQYF. In DNA form, the CDR3 reads TGTGCCATCAGTGAGTTGCTAGCGGGGGCGGGGAATACGCAGTATTTT.

The chain joins TRBV12-3 or TRBV12-4 to TRBJ1-2; maybe TRBD1 (6 bases). V lost 6 bases to trimming and J lost 4 bases, with 12 bases between them. CDR3 length: 13 amino acids. The CDR3 coding sequence is TGTGCCAGCAGCCGCTCAGGGGTCTATGGCTACACCTTC. Translated: CASSRSGVYGYTF.

The CDR3 coding sequence is TGTGCCAGCTCACCCCGAGAGCCGGGGTCGAACACCGGGGAGCTGTTTTTT. Translation gives CASSPREPGSNTGELFF. The V gene is TRBV18, the J gene TRBJ2-2; TRBD2 is a possible D gene (5 bases). The V and J ends lost 3 bases and 0 bases respectively, with 14 bases between them. Germline assignment: CDR1 KGHSH and CDR2 LQKENI. The CDR3 covers 17 residues.

CDR3 coding DNA: TGTGCCAGCAGTGAAGCCTTGGACAGCCTGGGGGACAATCAGCCCCAGCATTTT. Translation: CASSEALDSLGDNQPQHF. This chain connects TRBV6-1 to TRBJ1-5, with a possible D match to TRBD1 (6 bases). The germline V and J ends were trimmed by 0 bases and 3 bases, with 18 bases remaining between them. The CDR3 loop spans 18 amino acids. Germline V gene sequence: CDR1 MNHNS, CDR2 SASEGT.

The rearrangement links TRBV7-8 to TRBJ1-5, with no clear D. V lost 1 base, J lost 4 bases, and 8 bases lay in between. Germline-derived CDR1 and CDR2 are SGHVS and FQNEAQ. The CDR3 runs to 14 residues. CDR3 amino acids: CASSLGRGNQPQHF. The DNA for the CDR3 is TGTGCCAGCAGCTTAGGTCGCGGGAATCAGCCCCAGCATTTT.

This clone was recorded once. The chain has TRBV5-5 and TRBJ2-7; D is perhaps TRBD1 (5 bases). V was cut by 1 base and J by 4 bases, with 9 bases left in between. Germline CDR1 and CDR2: SGHKS and YYEKEE (reference sequence). This CDR3 is built from 13 residues. The CDR3 DNA reads TGTGCCAGCAGCTTGCAAGCAGGGTACGAGCAGTACTTC. Amino acid sequence: CASSLQAGYEQYF.

The rearrangement links TRBV12-3 or TRBV12-4 to TRBJ2-5; possible D gene TRBD2, 6 bases. V lost 3 bases, J lost 5 bases, and 10 bases lay in between. The CDR3 covers 13 residues. This CDR3 is CASSFSGRETQYF. CDR3 nucleotide sequence: TGTGCCAGCAGTTTCTCTGGGAGGGAGACCCAGTACTTC.

The chain uses TRBV3-1 (or the pseudogene TRBV3-2) and TRBJ2-1, with D perhaps matching TRBD2 (5 bases). Germline V gene lookup returns CDR1 LGHDT and CDR2 YNNKEL (reference sequence). The CDR3 consists of 16 residues. Trimming shortened V by 0 bases and J by 0 bases, and 9 bases separated the two germline ends. The CDR3, as DNA: TGTGCCAGCAGCCAAGAGTACGGGGACTCCTACAATGAGCAGTTCTTC. As protein: CASSQEYGDSYNEQFF.

V usage is TRBV30 and J usage is TRBJ2-7; D might be TRBD1 (6 bases). Trimming took off 3 bases at V and 3 bases at J, with 9 bases between the two ends. This CDR3 has 12 amino acids. Looked up from germline, CDR1 is GTSNPN and CDR2 is SVGIG (reference sequence). The DNA for the CDR3 is TGTGCCTGGAGCCGGACAGACTACGAGCAGTACTTC. It translates to CAWSRTDYEQYF.

As DNA, the CDR3 is TGTGCCATCAGTGATAAGGGGGCTCGGGACACTGAAGCTTTCTTT. Amino acid sequence: CAISDKGARDTEAFF. V usage is TRBV10-3 and J usage is TRBJ1-1; TRBD1 agrees at 7 bases. Trimming cost V 3 bases and J 3 bases; bases outside gene matches: 7. The CDR3 contains 15 residues. In germline, CDR1 is ENHRY, CDR2 SYGVKD.

V gene TRBV6-5 combines with J gene TRBJ2-7; TRBD1 agrees at 7 bases. V was pared by 8 bases and J by 3 bases, with 7 bases of the junction left unmatched. The germline V gene encodes CDR1 MNHEY and CDR2 SVGAGI. The CDR3 is 13 amino acids. DNA of the CDR3: TGTGCCAGCGTGAAGGGACAGTACTACGAGCAGTACTTC. Its translation is CASVKGQYYEQYF.

The rearrangement uses TRBV5-1 and TRBJ2-1; the D gene is possibly TRBD2 (5 bases). The germline V gene encodes CDR1 SGHRS and CDR2 YFSETQ. V was clipped by 2 bases and J by 3 bases, with 9 bases between them. The CDR3 length is 14 residues. The chain's CDR3 is CASSLEAGYNEQFF. In DNA form, the CDR3 reads TGCGCCAGCAGCTTAGAGGCGGGCTACAATGAGCAGTTCTTC.

This chain links TRBV5-1 with TRBJ2-3; 9 bases align to TRBD1. The length of the CDR3 is 17 residues. The trim removed 4 bases at V and 1 base at J, leaving 10 bases unmatched. Per germline, CDR1 SGHRS and CDR2 YFSETQ. The CDR3 coding sequence is TGCGCCAGCAGCACTGGACAGGGGTATGGGGGCACAGATACGCAGTATTTT. It codes for CASSTGQGYGGTDTQYF.

This clone appeared a few times. The chain combines TRBV7-8 with TRBJ1-2; D call uncertain. CDR1 and CDR2 (germline): SGHVS, FQNEAQ. The CDR3 consists of 12 residues. Trimming shortened V by 2 bases and J by 8 bases, and 9 bases separated the two germline ends. Here the CDR3 reads CASSLNYDGYTF. In DNA, the CDR3 is TGTGCCAGCAGCTTAAACTATGACGGCTACACCTTC.

This clone is a singleton in its sample. V and J are TRBV6-5 and TRBJ2-1; 11 bases are a match to TRBD2. The junction had 12 bases not matched to a gene; V was cut back by 5 bases and J by 12 bases. The CDR3 totals 15 residues. Looked up from germline, CDR1 is MNHEY and CDR2 is SVGAGI. The CDR3 nucleotides read TGTGCCAGCAGTCCTCTGACTAGCGGGGTACCGGGGCAGTTCTTC. The encoded protein is CASSPLTSGVPGQFF.

The chain has TRBV4-2 and TRBJ2-1, with 7 positions matching TRBD2. The germline V gene has CDR1 LGHNA and CDR2 YNFKEQ. The CDR3 is made up of 15 amino acids. The J segment lost 3 bases and the V segment lost 3 bases, leaving 5 bases of the junction unmatched. This CDR3 is CASSQGGGDYNEQFF. CDR3 coding DNA: TGTGCCAGCAGCCAGGGTGGGGGGGACTACAATGAGCAGTTCTTC.